A selection of T cell receptor beta chains follows, all from one sample in a study of response to subunit inactivated influenza vaccine. TCRdb re-derived calls from the RT-PCR reads in MiXCR, one entry per CDR3 protein. The table lists 500,000 to 600,000 distinct CDR3 sequences, 10% to 15% of them singletons, with 10% in the top ten. Sample: PBMCs from blood, taken on the day of vaccination. The receptors here all came from a man aged 50 to 59 who received an inactivated influenza vaccine. Both conserved end residues are part of each CDR3. A D gene is named only where the DNA matches it firmly. The size entry is marked missing in some rows and otherwise reads once, few, many or a size class.

j_call | d_call | v_call | clone_size | cdr3_aa | cdr3_nt
TRBJ1-1 | NA | TRBV11-2 | many | CASSRRVNTEAFF | TGTGCCAGCAGCCGGAGGGTGAACACTGAAGCTTTCTTT
TRBJ2-1 | NA | TRBV18 | NA | CASSPQAEINEQFF | TGTGCCAGCTCACCCCAGGCGGAAATAAATGAGCAGTTCTTC
TRBJ2-4 | NA | TRBV6-2/TRBV6-3 | few | CASSKTGAKNIQYF | TGTGCCTCGTCAAAGACGGGTGCCAAAAACATTCAGTACTTC
TRBJ2-5 | TRBD1 | TRBV3-1 | NA | CASSDGQGKETQYF | TGTGCCAGCAGCGACGGACAGGGGAAAGAGACCCAGTACTTC
TRBJ1-6 | NA | TRBV7-2 | many | CASSWTLPSPLHF | TGTGCCAGCAGCTGGACACTTCCCTCACCCCTCCACTTT
TRBJ2-1 | TRBD2 | TRBV18 | NA | CASSPPRGGSNEQFF | TGTGCCAGCTCACCACCTAGAGGCGGGAGTAATGAGCAGTTCTTC
TRBJ2-7 | TRBD1 | TRBV6-2/TRBV6-3 | NA | CASSSWTGYYEQYF | TGTGCCAGCAGTTCATGGACAGGGTACTACGAGCAGTACTTC
TRBJ2-3 | NA | TRBV10-3 | few | CAISERQSDTQYF | TGTGCCATCAGTGAACGACAGTCAGATACGCAGTATTTT
TRBJ2-7 | NA | TRBV5-1 | few | CASSIGPRYEQYF | TGCGCCAGCAGCATTGGACCGCGCTACGAGCAGTACTTC
TRBJ2-3 | NA | TRBV7-3 | few | CASSLNTVADTQYF | TGTGCCAGCAGCTTAAATACCGTAGCGGATACGCAGTATTTT
TRBJ2-7 | TRBD1 | TRBV29-1 | many | CSVRTGYNSYEQYF | TGCAGCGTAAGGACAGGGTATAATTCCTACGAGCAGTACTTC
TRBJ1-4 | TRBD1 | TRBV20-1 | NA | CCARRTGGGRTNEKLFF | TGCTGTGCTAGACGAACAGGGGGAGGAAGAACTAATGAAAAACTGTTTTTT
TRBJ2-6 | NA | TRBV29-1 | few | CSVEVEAQTFRLILTF | TGCAGCGTTGAAGTGGAGGCCCAGACTTTTCGATTAATCCTGACTTTC
TRBJ2-1 | NA | TRBV4-1 | few | CASSQALEIGNEQFF | TGCGCCAGCAGCCAAGCCCTAGAAATCGGCAATGAGCAGTTCTTC
TRBJ2-7 | TRBD1 | TRBV19 | NA | CASSTTRQGEQYF | TGTGCCAGTAGTACCACCAGACAGGGCGAGCAGTACTTC
TRBJ2-1 | NA | TRBV10-3 | NA | CAISELESKNEQFF | TGTGCCATCAGTGAGTTAGAAAGTAAGAATGAGCAGTTCTTC
TRBJ2-5 | NA | TRBV12-3/TRBV12-4 | many | CASSLRGSETQYF | TGTGCCAGCAGTTTGAGGGGATCAGAGACCCAGTACTTC
TRBJ1-1 | NA | TRBV7-2 | NA | CASSLMSSTEAFF | TGTGCCAGCAGCTTAATGTCGAGCACTGAAGCTTTCTTT